Listed here are 27 T cell receptor beta chains from one sample, sequenced in a study of shared clonotypes between healthy human individuals. Sequencing used immunoSEQ multiplex PCR; TCRdb keeps in-frame clones, though not all of them. The table records about a million clones, less than 85% of them present only once. Sequencing input: memory CD4+ T cells sorted from blood. As to subset: CD45RA-negative fraction. The receptors here all came from a man between 18 and 35 years old in good health.

The CDR3 DNA reads as TGTGCCAGCAGCTTCCGAAACTATGGCTACACCTTC. Protein sequence: CASSFRNYGYTF. The rearrangement links TRBV7-2 to TRBJ1-2; D call uncertain. Germline CDR1 reads SGHTA; CDR2 reads FQGNSA. The V and J ends lost 3 bases and 2 bases respectively, with 4 bases between them. The CDR3 runs 12 residues.

This chain uses TRBV7-3 with TRBJ2-7, with D tentatively TRBD1 or TRBD2 (5 bases each). This CDR3 is 16 amino acids long. CDR1 is SGHTA and CDR2 is FQGTGA in the germline V gene. V lost 4 bases to trimming and J lost 3 bases, with 19 bases between them. The CDR3 here is CASSSYVPGRDYEQYF. In DNA, the CDR3 is TGTGCCAGCAGCTCTTACGTCCCGGGACGGGACTACGAGCAGTACTTC.

This chain links TRBV28 with TRBJ2-7, with D perhaps TRBD2 (6 bases). CDR1 is MDHEN and CDR2 is SYDVKM in the germline V gene. The length of the CDR3 is 14 residues. V was clipped by 9 bases and J by 2 bases, with 17 bases between them. The chain's CDR3 is CASRGKGTTYEQYF. CDR3 DNA: TGTGCCAGTCGGGGGAAGGGGACCACCTACGAGCAGTACTTC.

This clone appeared a few times. The chain has TRBV6-5 and TRBJ1-2, with 8 nucleotides matching TRBD1. Germline values: CDR1 MNHEY, CDR2 SVGAGI. The V segment lost 5 bases and the J segment 6 bases; nucleotides outside the gene matches: 8. The CDR3 consists of 14 residues. The CDR3 loop reads CASSRNRGLDGYTF. CDR3 sequence (DNA): TGTGCCAGCAGTCGAAACAGGGGGTTAGATGGCTACACCTTC.

There are a few counts of this clone. The chain has TRBV11-2 and TRBJ2-3; D is ambiguous. The CDR3 runs 15 residues. The ends were cut back, 1 base at V and 2 bases at J, with 10 bases in the middle. Per the germline V gene, CDR1 is SGHAT and CDR2 is FQNNGV. CDR3 region: CASSLAVVLTDTQYF. The CDR3 coding sequence is TGTGCCAGCAGCTTAGCCGTAGTACTCACAGATACGCAGTATTTT.

The chain carries TRBV11-2 and TRBJ1-4; D is undetermined. The CDR3 is 14 amino acids. V lost 1 base to trimming and J lost 8 bases, with 11 bases between them. Per germline, CDR1 SGHAT and CDR2 FQNNGV. CDR3 nucleotides: TGTGCCAGCAGCTTAGGAGGCTCGGGGGAAAAACTGTTTTTT. It specifies CASSLGGSGEKLFF. Variable domain in full (rest from reference TRBV11-2 and TRBJ1-4): EAGVAQSPRYKIIEKRQSVAFWCNPISGHATLYWYQQILGQGPKLLIQFQNNGVVDDSQLPKDRFSAERLKGVDSTLKIQPAKLEDSAVYLCASSLGGSGEKLFFGSGTQLSVL.

The V gene is TRBV9, the J gene TRBJ2-1; 11 bases map to TRBD2. After removal of 3 bases from V and 7 bases from J, the junction contained 6 bases not matched to a gene. The CDR3 covers 15 residues. The V gene's germline CDR1 is SGDLS and CDR2 YYNGEE. This CDR3 reads CASSALAGVLNEQFF. The CDR3 region has the DNA TGTGCCAGCAGCGCACTAGCGGGAGTTCTGAATGAGCAGTTCTTC. Full variable domain (missing parts from reference TRBV9 and TRBJ2-1): DSGVTQTPKHLITATGQRVTLRCSPRSGDLSVYWYQQSLDQGLQFLIQYYNGEERAKGNILERFSAQQFPDLHSELNLSSLELGDSALYFCASSALAGVLNEQFFGPGTRLTVL.

About this clone: Germline and junction disagree at one end, which may indicate a read error. The CDR3 sequence is CASSPRATGGSDTQYF. The CDR3, as DNA: TGTGCTAGCAGCCCGAGGGCGACAGGAGGGTCAGATACGCAGTATTTT. This chain joins TRBV7-7 and TRBJ2-3; D might be TRBD1 or TRBD2, each matching 6 bases. Germline assignment: CDR1 SSHAT and CDR2 FNYEAQ (reference sequence). The length of the CDR3 is 16 residues.

The V gene is TRBV9, the J gene TRBJ1-3; D ambiguous. CDR3 size: 16 residues. Trimming pared 0 bases from V and 0 bases from J, leaving 10 bases between. Germline V lookup: CDR1 SGDLS, CDR2 YYNGEE. The CDR3 here is CASSVDLAVSGNTIYF. Written as DNA, the CDR3 is TGTGCCAGCAGCGTAGATCTGGCGGTCTCTGGAAACACCATATATTTT.

V usage is TRBV28 and J usage is TRBJ2-2, with unresolved D. There are 12 residues in the CDR3. The V end lost 3 bases, the J end lost 6 bases, and 5 bases lay between the germline ends. Germline lookup yields CDR1 MDHEN and CDR2 SYDVKM. CDR3 in amino acids: CASSFLAGELFF. For the CDR3, the DNA is TGTGCCAGCAGTTTTTTAGCCGGGGAGCTGTTTTTT.

V is TRBV28 and J is TRBJ1-1; D remains unclear. The CDR3 totals 11 residues. Germline CDR1 and CDR2: MDHEN and SYDVKM. Trimming shortened V by 10 bases and J by 11 bases, and 17 bases separated the two germline ends. CDR3 residues: CATQMVPRAFF. The CDR3 bases are TGTGCCACCCAGATGGTCCCCCGGGCTTTCTTT.

J is TRBJ1-6 and V is TRBV15; D is possibly TRBD1 (5 bases). Looked up from germline, CDR1 is LNHNV and CDR2 is YYDKDF (reference sequence). Trimming pared 2 bases from V and 7 bases from J, leaving 18 bases between. This CDR3 comprises 17 residues. The CDR3 DNA follows: TGTGCCACCAGCAGAACCGTATCCGGGACGAAGAATTCACCCCTCCACTTT. This translates into CATSRTVSGTKNSPLHF. Looking up the rest from reference TRBV15 and TRBJ1-6 gives the full variable domain: DAMVIQNPRYQVTQFGKPVTLSCSQTLNHNVMYWYQQKSSQAPKLLFHYYDKDFNNEADTPDNFQSRRPNTSFCFLDIRSPGLGDTAMYLCATSRTVSGTKNSPLHFGNGTRLTVT.

The chain has TRBV5-6 and TRBJ2-7; 7 nucleotides match TRBD2. The CDR3 consists of 14 residues. The V gene's germline CDR1 is SGHDT and CDR2 YYEEEE. With V trimmed by 4 bases and J by 3 bases, 7 bases remained unmatched. This chain's CDR3 is CASSPGRTSYEQYF. The CDR3 DNA reads TGTGCCAGCAGCCCGGGGAGGACTAGCTACGAGCAGTACTTC.

V and J are TRBV7-8 and TRBJ1-3; a weak D match, TRBD1 (5 bases). Germline V CDR1 and CDR2: SGHVS, FQNEAQ. The CDR3 covers 14 residues. V was trimmed by 5 bases and J by 2 bases, leaving 10 bases between them. The DNA of the CDR3 is TGTGCCAGCAGCCCACAGGAAGCTGGAAACACCATATATTTT. It encodes CASSPQEAGNTIYF.

V is TRBV12-1 and J is TRBJ1-2. TRBV12-1 is assigned pseudogene status. CDR3 length: 14 amino acids. The CDR3 sequence: CASSPRGAHYGYTF. Written as DNA, the CDR3 is TGTGCCAGCAGCCCGAGGGGGGCACACTATGGCTACACCTTC.

This chain joins TRBV5-6 and TRBJ1-3; no clear D. The CDR3 is made up of 16 amino acids. CDR1 is SGHDT, CDR2 YYEEEE, per germline. V lost 2 bases, J lost 0 bases, and 12 bases lay in between. The CDR3 region is CASSFSFGSSGNTIYF. CDR3 nucleotides: TGTGCCAGCAGCTTCTCTTTTGGGAGCTCTGGAAACACCATATATTTT.

The chain employs TRBV5-4 and TRBJ2-2; 10 bases fit TRBD2. CDR1 SGHNT and CDR2 YYREEE come from the germline V gene (reference sequence). This CDR3 contains 17 residues. Trimming took 4 bases from V and 1 from J; bases not matched to a gene: 7. The CDR3 here is CASSVPSGRGNTGELFF. CDR3 coding DNA: TGTGCCAGCAGCGTACCGAGCGGGAGGGGGAACACCGGGGAGCTGTTTTTT.

The chain recombines TRBV5-1 with TRBJ1-4; D not certain. With 4 bases removed from V and 5 bases from J, the gap between germline ends came to 12 bases. CDR1 and CDR2 from the germline V gene are SGHRS and YFSETQ. The CDR3 totals 14 residues. The CDR3 protein is CASSRDVLNEKLFF. CDR3 nucleotides: TGCGCCAGCAGCCGCGATGTCTTAAATGAAAAACTGTTTTTT.

This clone was observed a single time. J is TRBJ1-1 and V is TRBV5-1; TRBD1 agrees at 7 bases. The V gene end was trimmed by 0 bases and the J gene end by 2 bases; junction bases not matched to a gene: 7. CDR1 and CDR2 from the germline V gene are SGHRS and YFSETQ. The CDR3 extends over 16 amino acids. DNA for the CDR3: TGCGCCAGCAGCTTGGCATGGGACAGTTACAACACTGAAGCTTTCTTT. Its translation is CASSLAWDSYNTEAFF.

The rearrangement links TRBV30 to TRBJ1-1, with D perhaps matching TRBD1 (6 bases). The CDR3 has 13 amino acids. V gave up 3 bases and J gave up 7 bases, with 15 bases separating them. Germline-derived CDR1 and CDR2 are GTSNPN and SVGIG (reference sequence). This CDR3 is CAWSRDIRGEAFF. In DNA, the CDR3 is TGTGCCTGGAGCCGGGACATCAGAGGTGAAGCTTTCTTT.

For this clone: Within the sample, other DNA sequences also encode this same CDR3. The rearrangement links TRBV30 to TRBJ2-1; D not certain. Germline V CDR1 and CDR2: GTSNPN, SVGIG (reference sequence). Trimming removed 3 bases at V and 8 bases at J, with 8 bases between. CDR3 size: 11 residues. CDR3: CAWSGLDEQFF. As DNA, the CDR3 is TGTGCCTGGAGCGGTTTAGATGAGCAGTTCTTC.

This chain joins TRBV27 and TRBJ2-7; a possible D gene is TRBD2 (5 bases). Germline V gene lookup returns CDR1 MNHEY and CDR2 SMNVEV (reference sequence). Trimming cost V 0 bases and J 4 bases, with 16 bases left between them. The CDR3 totals 16 residues. The CDR3 sequence is CASSLSLRGKRYEQYF. CDR3 nucleotides: TGTGCCAGCAGTTTATCTTTACGAGGGAAGAGATACGAGCAGTACTTC.

The chain combines TRBV5-1 with TRBJ2-7, with TRBD2 identical over 8 bases. The germline CDR1 and CDR2 sequences are SGHRS and YFSETQ. The V segment lost 6 bases and the J segment 1 base; nucleotides outside the gene matches: 3. The CDR3 contains 13 residues. The CDR3 protein is CASKIAGSYEQYF. The DNA of the CDR3 is TGCGCCAGCAAAATAGCGGGGTCCTACGAGCAGTACTTC.

This chain connects TRBV7-2 to TRBJ2-7, with 12 bases fitting TRBD2. The CDR3 consists of 17 residues. Trimming took 1 base from V and 3 from J; bases not matched to a gene: 7. The germline gives CDR1 SGHTA, CDR2 FQGNSA. CDR3 bases: TGTGCCAGCAGCTTAGTTGGGCTAGCGGGAGGGAACTACGAGCAGTACTTC. This encodes CASSLVGLAGGNYEQYF.

This clone was detected a few times. The V and J genes are TRBV5-4 and TRBJ2-1; tentative D call: TRBD2 (5 bases). This CDR3 has 13 residues. The V end lost 4 bases, the J end lost 8 bases, and 13 bases lay between the germline ends. CDR1 SGHNT and CDR2 YYREEE come from the germline V gene (reference sequence). CDR3 sequence reads: CASSERETDEQFF. The CDR3 DNA reads as TGTGCCAGCAGCGAAAGGGAGACGGATGAGCAGTTCTTC.

The chain joins TRBV30 to TRBJ1-4, with D unresolved. The V and J ends lost 3 bases and 8 bases respectively, with 19 bases between them. Germline V gene data show CDR1 as GTSNPN and CDR2 as SVGIG (reference sequence). The CDR3 has 15 residues. CDR3 protein: CAWSPLSRSGEKLFF. DNA of the CDR3: TGTGCCTGGAGCCCGCTGTCCCGAAGTGGAGAAAAACTGTTTTTT. Together with reference TRBV30 and TRBJ1-4, the CDR3 gives the full variable domain: SQTIHQWPATLVQPVGSPLSLECTVEGTSNPNLYWYRQAAGRGLQLLFYSVGIGQISSEVPQNLSASRPQDRQFILSSKKLLLSDSGFYLCAWSPLSRSGEKLFFGSGTQLSVL.

In nucleotides, the CDR3 is TGTGCCATCAGTGAGTCGTCAGGGAGCGGCTACACCTTC. The encoded protein is CAISESSGSGYTF. The V gene is TRBV10-3, the J gene TRBJ1-2; the D gene is possibly TRBD1 (5 bases). The V gene lost 0 bases and the J gene lost 8 bases, with 10 bases spanning the gap. Germline V lookup: CDR1 ENHRY, CDR2 SYGVKD. The CDR3 covers 13 residues.